This T cell receptor beta chain was identified during a study of cytomegalovirus exposure and HLA in healthy donors. Primers: 60 Vbeta forward and 13 Jbeta reverse. TCRdb keeps only in-frame clones here, not all; method: immunoSEQ multiplex PCR. The sample shows around 110,000 clones, over 80% of them seen only once. Note on this clone: Antigen unknown.

Regarding the study as a whole: Data from an earlier analysis indicated that most TCR beta V segments were productive either about 87% or about 30% of the time. Presence/absence analyses rested on an assumption that sequencing depth was roughly uniform across donors.

The donors gave bone marrow, and they were healthy. Nominal health characterized the donors when sampled, though unrecorded immune exposures were likely. Germline V gene data show CDR1 as MNHEY and CDR2 as SVGAGI. There are 12 residues in the CDR3. Unmatched junction bases numbered 6, after V lost 6 bases and J lost 8 bases. The chain links TRBV6-5 to TRBJ1-2; 7 nucleotides align to TRBD1. The receptor comes from a man aged 25 to 40 in good health and CMV-seronegative. Sequencing was performed on PBMCs. CDR3 amino acids: CASRSDREGYTF. CDR3 sequence (DNA): TGTGCCAGCAGATCCGACAGGGAGGGCTACACCTTC.